This entry describes one TCR beta chain. Its cognate antigen is unknown. This record comes from a study of T-cell reconstitution after alpha-beta-depleted transplantation in children. Whole-study findings and limits: At one year after transplant, newly produced T cells mostly accounted for T-cell counts and diversity. Diversity of TCRbeta at day 60 was high in some patients, arising from surviving recipient T cells and thymic progenitors.

Trimming took 6 bases from V and 3 from J; bases not matched to a gene: 2. The CDR3 contains 12 residues. From germline, CDR1 is DFQATT and CDR2 SNEGSKA (reference sequence). Unique molecular identifiers were used to barcode this TCRbeta library. TCRdb ran MiXCR on the PCR reads and lists one entry per CDR3 protein. The repertoire holds fewer than 250,000 distinct CDR3 sequences, with more than 15% as singletons. This chain connects TRBV20-1 to TRBJ1-5; 7 bases align to TRBD1. The TCR was taken from a male patient aged 2 to 10 who had a stem cell transplant for acute lymphoblastic leukemia, so the T cells may come from the graft donor. Sequencing was performed on PBMCs, mostly from graft donor cells, taken 360 days after TCRalphabeta/CD19-depleted stem cell transplant. DNA of the CDR3: TGCAGTGCGGGACAGATCAATCAGCCCCAGCATTTT. It codes for CSAGQINQPQHF.